One sample yielded the 5 T cell receptor beta chains listed below, sequenced in a study of shared clonotypes between healthy human individuals. Profiling relied on immunoSEQ multiplex PCR, and the TCRdb table lists in-frame clones only, not all of them. The repertoire holds 1.5 million to 2.5 million clones, with about 95% as singletons. Positively selected for CCR7, the CD45RO-negative cells used as naive CD8 cells excluded terminally differentiated effector memory CD45RA+ cells. The specimen was naive CD8+ T cells sorted from blood. The origin of the receptors is a young man in good health.

Note on this clone: This same CDR3 is encoded by further DNA sequences in the sample. The rearrangement uses TRBV27 and TRBJ1-4, with a tentative D call TRBD1 (5 bases). The CDR3 contains 14 residues. Germline CDR1 and CDR2: MNHEY and SMNVEV (reference sequence). V was clipped by 3 bases and J by 3 bases, with 8 bases between them. The DNA of the CDR3 is TGTGCCAGCAGTTTGGGAGGGGCTAATGAAAAACTGTTTTTT. Its protein product is CASSLGGANEKLFF.

The CDR3 sequence: CASSQMGQSSYEQYF. In DNA form, the CDR3 reads TGCGCCAGCAGCCAAATGGGCCAGAGCTCCTACGAGCAGTACTTC. This rearrangement joins TRBV4-3 to TRBJ2-7; no clear D gene. This CDR3 has 15 amino acids. Trimming left V 2 bases short and J 0 bases short, with 11 bases between. Germline assignment: CDR1 LGHNA and CDR2 YSLEER.

The chain carries TRBV29-1 and TRBJ1-1; TRBD1 matches at 9 bases. The CDR3 runs 12 residues. The V gene's germline CDR1 is SQVTM and CDR2 ANQGSEA. V lost 4 bases, J lost 7 bases, and 4 bases stayed unmatched. The CDR3 is CSVGGQGVEAFF. CDR3 sequence (DNA): TGCAGCGTTGGGGGACAGGGAGTTGAAGCTTTCTTT.

J is TRBJ1-1 and V is TRBV7-9, with no clear D. CDR1 and CDR2 (germline): SEHNR, FQNEAQ (reference sequence). The CDR3 sequence is 16 residues long. V gave up 5 bases and J gave up 4 bases, with 20 bases separating them. CDR3 DNA: TGTGCCAGCAGCCCCCCCGGGTCAGAAGAGGGCACTGAAGCTTTCTTT. Translated: CASSPPGSEEGTEAFF.

The gene calls are TRBV6-5 and TRBJ2-3; TRBD1 might be the D (5 bases). V lost 6 bases, J lost 0 bases, and 10 bases lay in between. Germline V gene sequence: CDR1 MNHEY, CDR2 SVGAGI. This CDR3 spans 14 amino acids. The chain's CDR3 is CASSPDSSTDTQYF. CDR3 DNA: TGTGCCAGCAGCCCCGACAGCAGCACAGATACGCAGTATTTT.